This TCR beta chain was obtained from a study of blood T cell repertoires in COVID-19. Study-wide background: Sources were T cells, B-cell-depleted T cells, or PBMCs; the material itself was cDNA or gDNA.

V dropped 4 bases and J dropped 5 bases, with 20 bases sitting between them. Per germline, CDR1 MNHEY and CDR2 SVGAGI. The CDR3 contains 16 residues. Clones were sequenced by immunoSEQ multiplex PCR, and TCRdb holds only the in-frame ones, with some missing. The sample lists 230,000 or so clones; 80% were seen once. The gene calls are TRBV6-5 and TRBJ1-1; weak D call: TRBD1 (5 bases). Sequenced: peripheral blood. The TCR sequence derives from a human donor in a cohort sampled during active COVID-19. In nucleotides, the CDR3 is TGTGCCAGCAGTTCCAAGTACAGGTATTTAACGACTGAAGCTTTCTTT. This translates into CASSSKYRYLTTEAFF.